The clone carrying this T cell receptor (beta chain) was detected many times. Its specificity is not known. Amplification of TCR beta CDR3 regions was performed using RNA transcripts as template. TCR CDR3 underwent first-round RT-PCR with the HTBI primer set. TCRdb analysed the multiplex PCR reads with MiXCR anew, one entry per CDR3 protein. Among 350,000 or so distinct CDR3 sequences listed, 15% to 20% were seen once. The data derive from a study of T cells in Graves' hyperthyroidism and ophthalmopathy. Findings and limits, study-wide: Model-based prediction identified ophthalmopathy a median around 6.5 months prior to its onset. Most expanded thyroid clonotypes above 0.001 also appeared in blood.

Exclusion followed for patients with uncontrolled infection, other autoimmune disease, pregnancy or lactation. PBMCs were derived from 10 ml fresh peripheral blood. The origin of this receptor is a woman aged 35 to 49 with Graves' ophthalmopathy. Sequencing used blood.

The CDR3 loop is CASSLTGGPMVSKNIQYF. CDR3 nucleotide sequence: TGTGCCAGCAGCTTAACGGGAGGGCCTATGGTGTCCAAAAACATTCAGTACTTC. The V call is TRBV7-8, the J call TRBJ2-4; the match to TRBD2 covers 8 bases. The ends lost 2 bases at V and 2 bases at J; junction bases unmatched: 11. Looked up from germline, CDR1 is SGHVS and CDR2 is FQNEAQ. CDR3 length: 18 amino acids.